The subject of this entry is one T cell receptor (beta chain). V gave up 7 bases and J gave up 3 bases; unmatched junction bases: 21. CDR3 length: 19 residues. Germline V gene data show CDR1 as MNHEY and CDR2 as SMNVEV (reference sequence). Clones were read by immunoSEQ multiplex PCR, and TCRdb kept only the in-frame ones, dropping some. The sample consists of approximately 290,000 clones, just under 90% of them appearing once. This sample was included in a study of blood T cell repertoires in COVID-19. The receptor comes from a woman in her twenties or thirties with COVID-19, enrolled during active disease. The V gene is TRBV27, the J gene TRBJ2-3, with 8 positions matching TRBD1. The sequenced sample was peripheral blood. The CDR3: CASNPAGGLFGAETDTQYF. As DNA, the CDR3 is TGTGCCAGCAATCCGGCAGGGGGCCTATTCGGGGCCGAGACAGATACGCAGTATTTT.